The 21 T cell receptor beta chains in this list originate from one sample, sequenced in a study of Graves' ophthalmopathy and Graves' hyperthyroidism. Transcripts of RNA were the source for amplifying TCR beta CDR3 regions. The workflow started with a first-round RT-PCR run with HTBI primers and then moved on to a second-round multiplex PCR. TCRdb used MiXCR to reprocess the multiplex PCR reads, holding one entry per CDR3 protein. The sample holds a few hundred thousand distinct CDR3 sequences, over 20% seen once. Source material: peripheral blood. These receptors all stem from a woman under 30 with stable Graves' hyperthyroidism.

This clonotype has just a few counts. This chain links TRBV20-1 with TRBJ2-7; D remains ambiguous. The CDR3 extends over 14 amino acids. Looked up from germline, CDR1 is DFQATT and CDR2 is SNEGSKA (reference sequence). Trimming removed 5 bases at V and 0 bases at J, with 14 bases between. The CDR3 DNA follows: TGCAGTGCTGGACGGACGGCTCTCTCCTACGAGCAGTACTTC. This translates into CSAGRTALSYEQYF.

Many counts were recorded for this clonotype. CDR3 sequence (DNA): TGTGCCAGCGGAAAGAGGGGACAAGGCCTCACCGGGGAGCTGTTTTTT. Translating gives CASGKRGQGLTGELFF. This chain uses TRBV7-9 with TRBJ2-2; weak D call: TRBD1 (6 bases). Germline V gene lookup returns CDR1 SEHNR and CDR2 FQNEAQ (reference sequence). The CDR3 consists of 16 residues. V was shortened by 8 bases and J by 4 bases, with 20 bases between the two germline ends. The full variable domain, in which reference TRBV7-9 and TRBJ2-2 provide the parts outside the CDR3, is DTGVSQNPRHKITKRGQNVTFRCDPISEHNRLYWYRQTLGQGPEFLTYFQNEAQLEKSRLLSDRFSAERPKGSFSTLEIQRTEQGDSAMYLCASGKRGQGLTGELFFGEGSRLTVL.

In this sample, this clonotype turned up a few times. The chain's CDR3 is CASSLSGQPNSPLHF. Written as DNA, the CDR3 is TGTGCCAGCAGTTTAAGTGGACAGCCTAATTCACCCCTCCACTTT. The chain is built from TRBV12-3 or TRBV12-4 and TRBJ1-6, with D possibly TRBD1 on 6 matching bases. The V end was cut by 2 bases, the J end by 6 bases, with 11 bases between. This CDR3 is built from 15 residues.

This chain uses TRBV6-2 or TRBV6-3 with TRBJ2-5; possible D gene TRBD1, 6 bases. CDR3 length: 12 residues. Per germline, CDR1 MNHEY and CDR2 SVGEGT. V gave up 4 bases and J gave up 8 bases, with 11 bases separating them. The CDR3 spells CASSSRGDTQYF. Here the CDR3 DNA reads TGTGCCAGCAGTTCCAGGGGAGATACCCAGTACTTC.

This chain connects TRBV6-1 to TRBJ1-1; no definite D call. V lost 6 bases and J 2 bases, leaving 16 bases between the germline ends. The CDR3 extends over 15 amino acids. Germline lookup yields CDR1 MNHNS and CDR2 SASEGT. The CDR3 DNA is TGTGCCAGCAGACCCCTTAGGGCAGCAAACACTGAAGCTTTCTTT. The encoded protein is CASRPLRAANTEAFF.

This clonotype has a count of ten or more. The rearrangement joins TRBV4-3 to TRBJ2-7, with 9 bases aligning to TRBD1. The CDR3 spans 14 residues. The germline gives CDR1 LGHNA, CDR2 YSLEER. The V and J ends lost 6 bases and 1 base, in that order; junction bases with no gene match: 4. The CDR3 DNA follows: TGCGCCAGCAGTCAGGACAGGGGATCCTACGAGCAGTACTTC. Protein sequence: CASSQDRGSYEQYF.

The CDR3 bases are TGTGCCAGCAGCTCTATCAGCGTTCATGAGCAGTTCTTC. It specifies CASSSISVHEQFF. This chain joins TRBV7-2 and TRBJ2-1, with unresolved D. The CDR3 contains 13 residues. The V end lost 4 bases, the J end lost 8 bases, and 12 bases lay between the germline ends. The germline gives CDR1 SGHTA, CDR2 FQGNSA.

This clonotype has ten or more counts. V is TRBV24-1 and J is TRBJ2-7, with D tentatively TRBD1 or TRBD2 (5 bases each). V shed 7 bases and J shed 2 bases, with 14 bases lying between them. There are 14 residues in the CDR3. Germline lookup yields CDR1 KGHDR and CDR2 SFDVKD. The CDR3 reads CATSPGQGAYEQYF. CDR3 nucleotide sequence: TGTGCCACCAGCCCCGGGCAGGGAGCCTACGAGCAGTACTTC.

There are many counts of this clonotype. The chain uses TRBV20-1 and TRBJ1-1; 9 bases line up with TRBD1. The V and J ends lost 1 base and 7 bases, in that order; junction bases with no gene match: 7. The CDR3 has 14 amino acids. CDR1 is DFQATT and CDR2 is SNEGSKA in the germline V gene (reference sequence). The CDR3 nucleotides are TGCAGTGCTAGAGCTCCCGGGACAGGGAATGAAGCTTTCTTT. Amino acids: CSARAPGTGNEAFF.

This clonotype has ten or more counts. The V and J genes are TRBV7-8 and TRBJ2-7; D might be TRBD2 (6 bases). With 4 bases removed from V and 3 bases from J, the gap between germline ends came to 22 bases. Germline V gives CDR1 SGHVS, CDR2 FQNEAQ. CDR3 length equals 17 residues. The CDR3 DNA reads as TGTGCCAGCAGCTCAATTGGAGCGGGCATTTACCACTACGAGCAGTACTTC. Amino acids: CASSSIGAGIYHYEQYF.

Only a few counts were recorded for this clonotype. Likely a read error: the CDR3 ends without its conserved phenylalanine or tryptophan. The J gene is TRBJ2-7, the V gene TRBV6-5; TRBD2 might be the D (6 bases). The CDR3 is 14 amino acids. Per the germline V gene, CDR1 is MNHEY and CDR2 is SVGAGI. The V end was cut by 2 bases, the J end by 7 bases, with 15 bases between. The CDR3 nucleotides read TGTGCCAGCAGTTACGGGACTGAGTCTCGGGAGCAGTACTCC. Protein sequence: CASSYGTESREQYS.

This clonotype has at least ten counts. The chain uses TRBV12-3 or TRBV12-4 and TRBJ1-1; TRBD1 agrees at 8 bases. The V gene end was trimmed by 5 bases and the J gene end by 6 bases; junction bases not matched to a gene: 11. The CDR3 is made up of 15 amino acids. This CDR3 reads CASSPQTGAFSEAFF. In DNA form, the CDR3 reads TGTGCCAGCAGTCCTCAGACAGGGGCCTTTTCTGAAGCTTTCTTT.

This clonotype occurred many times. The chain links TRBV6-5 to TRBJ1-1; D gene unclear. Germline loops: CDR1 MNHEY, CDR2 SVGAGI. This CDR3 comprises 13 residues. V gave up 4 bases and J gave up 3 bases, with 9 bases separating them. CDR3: CASSSSTDTEAFF. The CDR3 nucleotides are TGTGCCAGCAGTTCATCTACGGACACTGAAGCTTTCTTT.

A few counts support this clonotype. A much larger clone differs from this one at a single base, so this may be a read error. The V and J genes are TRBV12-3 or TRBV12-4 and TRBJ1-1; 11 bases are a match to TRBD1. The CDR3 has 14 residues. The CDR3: CAGSFLGQGAEAFF. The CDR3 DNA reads TGTGCCGGCAGTTTCTTGGGACAGGGGGCTGAAGCTTTCTTT.

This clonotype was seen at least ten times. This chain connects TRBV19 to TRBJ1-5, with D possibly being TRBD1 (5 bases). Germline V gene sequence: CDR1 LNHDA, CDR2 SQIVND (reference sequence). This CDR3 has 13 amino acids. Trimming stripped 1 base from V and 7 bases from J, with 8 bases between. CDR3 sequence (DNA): TGTGCCAGTAGTATAGCGGGGGAGCAGCCCCAGCATTTT. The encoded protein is CASSIAGEQPQHF.

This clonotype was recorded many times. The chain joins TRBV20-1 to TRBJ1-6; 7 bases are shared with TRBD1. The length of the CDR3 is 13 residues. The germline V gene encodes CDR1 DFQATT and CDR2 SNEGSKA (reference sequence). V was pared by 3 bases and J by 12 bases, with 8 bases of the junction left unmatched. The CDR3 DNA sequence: TGCAGTGCTAGGAAGCAGGGGGTACGACCCCTCCACTTT. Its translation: CSARKQGVRPLHF.

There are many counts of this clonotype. CDR3 sequence: CASSERTGAVAFF. The CDR3 nucleotides are TGTGCCAGCAGTGAAAGGACAGGGGCAGTGGCTTTCTTT. The genes are TRBV6-1 and TRBJ1-1; TRBD1 agrees at 9 bases. Germline-derived CDR1 and CDR2 are MNHNS and SASEGT. Germline trimming cut 2 bases from V and 11 bases from J; bases unmatched to any gene: 6. CDR3 length: 13 amino acids.

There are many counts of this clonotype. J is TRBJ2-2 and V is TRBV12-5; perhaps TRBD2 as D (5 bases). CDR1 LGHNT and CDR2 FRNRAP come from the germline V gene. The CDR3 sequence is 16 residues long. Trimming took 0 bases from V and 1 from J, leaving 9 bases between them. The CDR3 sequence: CASGLVVGGNTGELFF. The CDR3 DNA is TGTGCTAGTGGTTTGGTAGTCGGAGGGAACACCGGGGAGCTGTTTTTT.

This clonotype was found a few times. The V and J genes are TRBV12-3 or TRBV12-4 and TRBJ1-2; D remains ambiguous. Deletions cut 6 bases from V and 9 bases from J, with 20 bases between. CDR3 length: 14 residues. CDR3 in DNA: TGTGCCAGCAGCGACAAACTCAGCCGGGTCAGCTACACCTTC. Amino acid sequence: CASSDKLSRVSYTF.

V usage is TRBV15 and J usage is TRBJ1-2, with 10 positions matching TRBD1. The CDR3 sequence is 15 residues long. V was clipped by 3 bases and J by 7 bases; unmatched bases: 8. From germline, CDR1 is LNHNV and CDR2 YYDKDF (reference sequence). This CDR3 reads CATSSDPTGGIGYTF. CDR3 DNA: TGTGCCACCAGCAGTGACCCGACAGGGGGCATTGGCTACACCTTC.

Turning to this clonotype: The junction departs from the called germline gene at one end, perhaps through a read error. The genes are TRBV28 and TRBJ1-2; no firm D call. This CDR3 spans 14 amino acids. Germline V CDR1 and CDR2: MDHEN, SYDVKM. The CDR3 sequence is CVSSFRVGNYGYTF. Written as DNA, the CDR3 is TGTGTCAGCAGTTTTAGGGTCGGGAACTATGGCTACACCTTC.